The sequence of this T cell receptor beta chain was determined in a study of early T cells in non-severe SARS-CoV-2 infection. Findings and caveats of the study: In VDJdb matching, anti-spike CD8 responses were favored while private and CD4 specificities went missing.

The library protocol tagged individual cDNA molecules with unique molecular identifiers. TCRdb independently ran MiXCR on the 5' RACE reads; one entry per CDR3 protein. The sample shows 95,000 to 120,000 distinct CDR3 sequences, 12% of them seen only once. This clonotype was found a few times. The antigen remains undetermined. The receptor comes from an adult who was a healthcare worker with PCR-confirmed SARS-CoV-2 infection or an uninfected control (not recorded which). The sample taken for sequencing was whole blood.

CDR3 sequence reads: CASSLQPGTLYEQYF. The DNA for the CDR3 is TGCGCCAGCAGCTTGCAGCCAGGGACTCTCTACGAGCAGTACTTC. This chain connects TRBV5-1 to TRBJ2-7; TRBD2 might be the D (6 bases). Trimming shortened V by 1 base and J by 3 bases, and 14 bases separated the two germline ends. The CDR3 is 15 amino acids. CDR1 is SGHRS and CDR2 is YFSETQ in the germline V gene.